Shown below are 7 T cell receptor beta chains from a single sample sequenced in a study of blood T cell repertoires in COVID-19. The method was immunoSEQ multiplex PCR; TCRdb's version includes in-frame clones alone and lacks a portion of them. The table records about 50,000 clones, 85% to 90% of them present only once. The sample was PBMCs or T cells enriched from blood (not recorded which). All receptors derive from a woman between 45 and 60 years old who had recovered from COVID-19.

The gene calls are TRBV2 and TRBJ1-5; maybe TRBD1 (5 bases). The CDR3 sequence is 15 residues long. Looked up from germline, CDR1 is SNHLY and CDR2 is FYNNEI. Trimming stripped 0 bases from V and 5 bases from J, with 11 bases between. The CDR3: CASSEARQGYQPQHF. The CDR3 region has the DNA TGTGCCAGCAGTGAAGCGCGGCAGGGATATCAGCCCCAGCATTTT.

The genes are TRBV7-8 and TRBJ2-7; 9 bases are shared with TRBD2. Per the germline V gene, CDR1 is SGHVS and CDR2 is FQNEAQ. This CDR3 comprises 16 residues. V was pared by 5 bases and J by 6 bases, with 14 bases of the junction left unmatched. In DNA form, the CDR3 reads TGTGCCAGCAGCCCGGTCGGGAGAGGCGGGGGGGCCGAGCAGTACTTC. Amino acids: CASSPVGRGGGAEQYF.

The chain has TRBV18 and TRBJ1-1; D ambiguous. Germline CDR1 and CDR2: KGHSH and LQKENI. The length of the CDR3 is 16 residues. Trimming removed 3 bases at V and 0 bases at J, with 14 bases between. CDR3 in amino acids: CASSPPWPPVNTEAFF. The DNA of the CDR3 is TGTGCCAGCTCACCCCCATGGCCGCCAGTGAACACTGAAGCTTTCTTT.

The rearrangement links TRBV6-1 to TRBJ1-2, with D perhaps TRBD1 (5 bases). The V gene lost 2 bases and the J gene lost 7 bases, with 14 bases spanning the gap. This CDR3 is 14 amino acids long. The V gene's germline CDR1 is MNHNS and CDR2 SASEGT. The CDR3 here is CASSEWRGVAGYTF. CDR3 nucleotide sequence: TGTGCCAGCAGTGAATGGAGGGGAGTGGCTGGCTACACCTTC.

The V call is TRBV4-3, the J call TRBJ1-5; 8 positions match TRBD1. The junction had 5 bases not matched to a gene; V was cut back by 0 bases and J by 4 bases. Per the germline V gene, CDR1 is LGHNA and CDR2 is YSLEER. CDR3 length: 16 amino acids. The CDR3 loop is CASSQEVQGGNQPQHF. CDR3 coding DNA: TGCGCCAGCAGCCAAGAGGTACAGGGGGGGAATCAGCCCCAGCATTTT.

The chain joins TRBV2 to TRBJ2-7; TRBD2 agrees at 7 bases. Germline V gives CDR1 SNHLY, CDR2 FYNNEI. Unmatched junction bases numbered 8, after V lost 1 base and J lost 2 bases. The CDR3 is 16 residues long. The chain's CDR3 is CASSEGRLAATYEQYF. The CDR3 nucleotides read TGTGCCAGCAGTGAAGGCCGTCTAGCGGCGACCTACGAGCAGTACTTC.

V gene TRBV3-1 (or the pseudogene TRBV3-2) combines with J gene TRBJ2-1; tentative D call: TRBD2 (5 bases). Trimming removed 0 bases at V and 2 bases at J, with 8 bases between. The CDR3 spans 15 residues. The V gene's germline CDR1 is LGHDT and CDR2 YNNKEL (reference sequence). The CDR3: CASSQEEGAYNEQFF. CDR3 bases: TGTGCCAGCAGCCAAGAAGAGGGAGCCTACAATGAGCAGTTCTTC.